These 31 T cell receptor beta chains were all obtained from the same sample, sequenced in a study of shared clonotypes between healthy human individuals. Profiled with immunoSEQ multiplex PCR; TCRdb holds only in-frame clones, not every one. The table records 500,000 or so clones, 90% to 97% of them present only once. The material sequenced was naive CD4+ T cells sorted from blood. Subset reported: CD45RA+ positively selected. These receptors were collected from a woman in her 30s in good health.

This chain uses TRBV5-6 with TRBJ1-1, with D maybe TRBD1 (6 bases). The CDR3 covers 15 residues. CDR1 is SGHDT and CDR2 is YYEEEE in the germline V gene. V lost 0 bases and J lost 0, with 9 bases in between. CDR3 bases: TGTGCCAGCAGCTTGGGGACAGACCTGAACACTGAAGCTTTCTTT. It yields the protein CASSLGTDLNTEAFF.

CDR3 region: CASSYATGGREKLFF. In nucleotides, the CDR3 is TGTGCCAGCAGCTACGCGACAGGGGGTAGAGAAAAACTGTTTTTT. This chain connects TRBV5-5 to TRBJ1-4, with 9 nucleotides matching TRBD1. V was pared by 3 bases and J by 8 bases, with 8 bases of the junction left unmatched. The CDR3 loop spans 15 amino acids. Germline values: CDR1 SGHKS, CDR2 YYEKEE (reference sequence).

This chain links TRBV27 with TRBJ1-2; D is ambiguous. V was clipped by 2 bases and J by 4 bases, with 8 bases between them. CDR1 is MNHEY, CDR2 SMNVEV, per germline (reference sequence). The CDR3 loop spans 13 amino acids. The CDR3: CASSLERTYGYTF. In DNA, the CDR3 is TGTGCCAGCAGTTTAGAACGGACCTATGGCTACACCTTC.

The rearrangement joins TRBV15 to TRBJ2-5; 9 nucleotides align to TRBD1. Germline loops: CDR1 LNHNV, CDR2 YYDKDF (reference sequence). J lost 5 bases, V lost 6 bases, and 16 bases had no gene match. CDR3 length: 17 amino acids. This CDR3 reads CATRDGADTGGLETQYF. As DNA, the CDR3 is TGTGCCACCAGGGACGGGGCTGACACAGGGGGCCTTGAGACCCAGTACTTC.

In this sample, this clone turned up a few times. The rearrangement links TRBV10-3 to TRBJ1-5; D uncertain. The CDR3 totals 10 residues. The germline CDR1 and CDR2 sequences are ENHRY and SYGVKD. The V end lost 7 bases, the J end lost 9 bases, and 7 bases lay between the germline ends. CDR3 protein: CAITTGPQHF. The CDR3 coding sequence is TGTGCCATCACCACGGGGCCCCAGCATTTT.

The V gene is TRBV28, the J gene TRBJ2-5; D may be TRBD1 or TRBD2 (5 bases each). V was shortened by 8 bases and J by 4 bases, with 20 bases between the two germline ends. The CDR3 extends over 15 amino acids. CDR1 and CDR2 (germline): MDHEN, SYDVKM. The CDR3 reads CASAPAGTSTETQYF. DNA for the CDR3: TGTGCCAGCGCCCCCGCCGGGACCTCGACAGAGACCCAGTACTTC.

This chain links TRBV7-6 with TRBJ1-3, with 7 bases lining up with TRBD1. Germline V lookup: CDR1 SGHVS, CDR2 FNYEAQ. The trim removed 6 bases at V and 2 bases at J, leaving 7 bases unmatched. The CDR3 consists of 15 residues. CDR3 DNA: TGTGCCAGCAGTTCGGGACAGCTCACTGGAAACACCATATATTTT. Its protein product is CASSSGQLTGNTIYF. The variable domain in full, with the rest retrieved from reference TRBV7-6 and TRBJ1-3, is GAGVSQSPRYKVTKRGQDVALRCDPISGHVSLYWYRQALGQGPEFLTYFNYEAQQDKSGLPNDRFSAERPEGSISTLTIQRTEQRDSAMYRCASSSGQLTGNTIYFGEGSWLTVV.

The chain combines TRBV9 with TRBJ2-7, with 7 bases identical to TRBD2. This CDR3 is 14 amino acids long. Germline loops: CDR1 SGDLS, CDR2 YYNGEE. The ends lost 0 bases at V and 6 bases at J; junction bases unmatched: 6. DNA for the CDR3: TGTGCCAGCAGCGTAGCGGGCGGGAGAGGCGAGCAGTACTTC. It translates to CASSVAGGRGEQYF.

This chain links TRBV27 with TRBJ2-2; a weak D match, TRBD1 (6 bases). Germline V gene lookup returns CDR1 MNHEY and CDR2 SMNVEV (reference sequence). The germline V and J ends were trimmed by 5 bases and 5 bases, with 15 bases remaining between them. The CDR3 sequence is 15 residues long. CDR3 DNA: TGTGCCAGCAGTGCAACAGGGTTGGGGACCGGGGAGCTGTTTTTT. As protein: CASSATGLGTGELFF.

The gene calls are TRBV6-1 and TRBJ2-2; 11 positions agree with TRBD2. V shed 0 bases, J shed 6 bases, and the junction held 9 bases outside the gene matches. The length of the CDR3 is 18 residues. From germline, CDR1 is MNHNS and CDR2 SASEGT. Written as DNA, the CDR3 is TGTGCCAGCAGTGAAGCGCTTATACTACTAGCGGGAGCCGGGGAGCTGTTTTTT. This gives the protein CASSEALILLAGAGELFF.

This chain joins TRBV6-6 and TRBJ1-1; TRBD1 is a possible D gene (5 bases). Germline V gene sequence: CDR1 MNHNY, CDR2 SVGAGI (reference sequence). Deletions cut 0 bases from V and 1 base from J, with 12 bases between. The CDR3 consists of 16 residues. CDR3 DNA: TGTGCCAGCAGTTACTCCTGGGGGGATGGGAACACTGAAGCTTTCTTT. This encodes CASSYSWGDGNTEAFF.

The V and J genes are TRBV15 and TRBJ2-2; D is unclear. The CDR3 covers 13 residues. Germline assignment: CDR1 LNHNV and CDR2 YYDKDF (reference sequence). The V gene lost 3 bases and the J gene lost 7 bases, with 9 bases spanning the gap. The CDR3 protein is CATSSTGHGELFF. Written as DNA, the CDR3 is TGTGCCACCAGCAGCACCGGGCACGGGGAGCTGTTTTTT.

The J gene is TRBJ1-5, the V gene TRBV7-2; TRBD1 might be the D (6 bases). With 5 bases removed from V and 4 bases from J, the gap between germline ends came to 18 bases. In germline, CDR1 is SGHTA, CDR2 FQGNSA. This CDR3 has 16 residues. The chain's CDR3 is CASSVGTPYPNQPQHF. CDR3 nucleotide sequence: TGTGCCAGCAGCGTCGGGACACCCTACCCAAATCAGCCCCAGCATTTT.

V is TRBV5-1 and J is TRBJ2-7; D uncertain. V lost 4 bases and J lost 2, with 13 bases in between. Germline lookup yields CDR1 SGHRS and CDR2 YFSETQ. CDR3 length: 14 residues. The CDR3 DNA sequence: TGCGCCAGCAGCCACCGGGCCTTACCCTACGAGCAGTACTTC. Translated: CASSHRALPYEQYF.

This clone was seen just once. The chain combines TRBV19 with TRBJ1-6; 7 bases are shared with TRBD1. Trimming removed 2 bases from V and 9 bases from J; junction bases left unmatched: 10. From germline, CDR1 is LNHDA and CDR2 SQIVND (reference sequence). The CDR3 sequence is 16 residues long. The CDR3 DNA follows: TGTGCCAGTAGTATACTCCCGGGACAGTTTTCTTCACCCCTCCACTTT. Encoded protein: CASSILPGQFSSPLHF.

V usage is TRBV2 and J usage is TRBJ1-2; maybe TRBD1 (5 bases). The germline V gene encodes CDR1 SNHLY and CDR2 FYNNEI. V was pared by 6 bases and J by 0 bases, with 14 bases between. The CDR3 extends over 15 amino acids. The chain's CDR3 is CASRPMTASNYGYTF. In DNA, the CDR3 is TGTGCCAGCAGACCCATGACAGCGTCTAACTATGGCTACACCTTC.

CDR3 bases: TGTGCCAGCAGTTTATCGATGGGGCAGGGTGGGAGCAATCAGCCCCAGCATTTT. Protein product: CASSLSMGQGGSNQPQHF. The genes are TRBV27 and TRBJ1-5, with TRBD1 as a possible D gene (5 bases). The ends were cut back, 0 bases at V and 1 base at J, with 16 bases in the middle. The CDR3 has 18 residues. The V gene's germline CDR1 is MNHEY and CDR2 SMNVEV (reference sequence).

The CDR3 nucleotides read TGTGCCAGCAACAAAGATAATCAGCCCCAGCATTTT. Its translation is CASNKDNQPQHF. V is TRBV2 and J is TRBJ1-5; D gene unclear. Germline values: CDR1 SNHLY, CDR2 FYNNEI. This CDR3 has 12 residues. Trimming took 7 bases from V and 4 from J, leaving 8 bases between them. Together with reference TRBV2 and TRBJ1-5, the CDR3 gives the full variable domain: EPEVTQTPSHQVTQMGQEVILRCVPISNHLYFYWYRQILGQKVEFLVSFYNNEISEKSEIFDDQFSVERPDGSNFTLKIRSTKLEDSAMYFCASNKDNQPQHFGDGTRLSIL.

The rearrangement uses TRBV5-1 and TRBJ2-1; TRBD1 might be the D (6 bases). This CDR3 has 13 amino acids. Germline CDR1 reads SGHRS; CDR2 reads YFSETQ. V lost 5 bases and J lost 5, with 11 bases in between. The DNA for the CDR3 is TGCGCCAGCAGTCCCGGACAGCACAATGAGCAGTTCTTC. Amino acid sequence: CASSPGQHNEQFF.

The chain combines TRBV5-4 with TRBJ2-5; TRBD1 matches 9 bases. The J call may be wrong; the DNA end is better matched by TRBJ2-7. This CDR3 region has 15 residues. Germline CDR1 is SGHNT and CDR2 is YYREEE (reference sequence). CDR3 bases: TGTGCCAGCAGCCCATCCGGGACAGGGTTCTACGAGCAGTACTTC. This codes for CASSPSGTGFYEQYF.

The chain has TRBV19 and TRBJ1-3; the match to TRBD1 covers 7 bases. Unmatched junction bases numbered 11, after V lost 3 bases and J lost 0 bases. This CDR3 contains 18 residues. In germline, CDR1 is LNHDA, CDR2 SQIVND (reference sequence). This chain's CDR3 is CASSIRTGRRFSGNTIYF. CDR3 bases: TGTGCCAGTAGTATTCGGACAGGCCGACGATTCTCTGGAAACACCATATATTTT.

The V call is TRBV7-8, the J call TRBJ2-7, with unresolved D. Germline V CDR1 and CDR2: SGHVS, FQNEAQ. V lost 0 bases and J 2 bases, leaving 11 bases between the germline ends. This CDR3 region has 15 residues. This chain's CDR3 is CASSLAPAIAYEQYF. The CDR3 nucleotides read TGTGCCAGCAGCTTAGCGCCGGCTATAGCCTACGAGCAGTACTTC.

In the case of this clone: Other DNA sequences in the sample encode the same CDR3. This chain uses TRBV5-1 with TRBJ2-2; D not certain. This CDR3 has 13 amino acids. The germline V and J ends were trimmed by 0 bases and 3 bases, with 3 bases remaining between them. Per the germline V gene, CDR1 is SGHRS and CDR2 is YFSETQ. CDR3 loop: CASSLGDTGELFF. CDR3 DNA: TGCGCCAGCAGCTTGGGGGACACCGGGGAGCTGTTTTTT.

The chain has TRBV28 and TRBJ1-2, with D perhaps TRBD1 (6 bases). From germline, CDR1 is MDHEN and CDR2 SYDVKM. The V end lost 6 bases, the J end lost 8 bases, and 22 bases lay between the germline ends. The CDR3 consists of 15 residues. The CDR3: CASRRSGVTLGGYTF. In DNA, the CDR3 is TGTGCCAGCAGAAGGTCAGGGGTAACCCTGGGGGGCTACACCTTC.

The V and J genes are TRBV5-1 and TRBJ2-7, with D possibly being TRBD2 (6 bases). V lost 5 bases and J lost 4, with 16 bases in between. Germline V gene lookup returns CDR1 SGHRS and CDR2 YFSETQ. The CDR3 contains 14 residues. The CDR3 loop reads CASRLGLGTYEQYF. For the CDR3, the DNA is TGCGCCAGCAGGCTGGGACTCGGAACTTACGAGCAGTACTTC.

V gene TRBV28 combines with J gene TRBJ2-5; perhaps TRBD2 as D (6 bases). The CDR3 totals 13 residues. V shed 6 bases and J shed 5 bases, with 13 bases lying between them. CDR1 is MDHEN and CDR2 is SYDVKM in the germline V gene. The CDR3 DNA is TGTGCCAGCAGGTCCGGGAGTTTTGAGACCCAGTACTTC. Translating it yields CASRSGSFETQYF.

The rearrangement uses TRBV27 and TRBJ2-2; D remains unclear. V gave up 6 bases and J gave up 1 base, with 18 bases separating them. The germline V gene encodes CDR1 MNHEY and CDR2 SMNVEV (reference sequence). The CDR3 has 17 amino acids. CDR3: CASSASERFLNTGELFF. In DNA form, the CDR3 reads TGTGCCAGCAGCGCTTCGGAGCGATTCCTGAACACCGGGGAGCTGTTTTTT.

The chain employs TRBV29-1 and TRBJ2-7; D not certain. CDR1 is SQVTM and CDR2 is ANQGSEA in the germline V gene. The CDR3 is 12 amino acids. V shed 3 bases and J shed 7 bases, with 13 bases lying between them. For the CDR3, the DNA is TGCAGCGTTGAGGTTACAGCTGGGGAGCAGTACTTC. This gives the protein CSVEVTAGEQYF.

This sequence joins TRBV5-6 and TRBJ1-3; D perhaps matches TRBD1 (5 bases). This CDR3 contains 14 residues. CDR1 and CDR2 (germline): SGHDT, YYEEEE. Trimming took 2 bases from V and 0 from J, leaving 6 bases between them. CDR3 protein: CASSFQGSGNTIYF. CDR3 sequence (DNA): TGTGCCAGCAGCTTTCAGGGCTCTGGAAACACCATATATTTT.

The count of this clone is one. This chain links TRBV5-4 with TRBJ2-2; D is unresolved. Trimming removed 0 bases at V and 5 bases at J, with 11 bases between. Germline assignment: CDR1 SGHNT and CDR2 YYREEE (reference sequence). The CDR3 runs to 15 residues. The CDR3 DNA is TGTGCCAGCAGCTTGGCGGCGGAGATGACCGGGGAGCTGTTTTTT. It encodes CASSLAAEMTGELFF.

The chain has TRBV4-2 and TRBJ2-1; D uncertain. Trimming took off 4 bases at V and 3 bases at J, with 10 bases between the two ends. CDR3 length equals 14 residues. Germline V gives CDR1 LGHNA, CDR2 YNFKEQ. The DNA of the CDR3 is TGTGCCAGCAGCCCAAGGCAGCTCTACAATGAGCAGTTCTTC. The encoded protein is CASSPRQLYNEQFF.